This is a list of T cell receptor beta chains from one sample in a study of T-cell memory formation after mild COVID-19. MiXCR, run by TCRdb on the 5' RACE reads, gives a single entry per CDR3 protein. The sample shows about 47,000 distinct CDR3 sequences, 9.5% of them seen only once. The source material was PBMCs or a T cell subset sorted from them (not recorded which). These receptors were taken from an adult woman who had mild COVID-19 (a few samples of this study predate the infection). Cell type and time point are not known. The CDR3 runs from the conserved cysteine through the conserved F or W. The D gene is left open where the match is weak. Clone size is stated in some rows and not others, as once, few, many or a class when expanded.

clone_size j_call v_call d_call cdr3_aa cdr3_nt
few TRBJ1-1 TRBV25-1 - CASSTLGNTKAFF TGTGCCAGCAGCACCCTGGGCAACACGAAAGCTTTCTTT
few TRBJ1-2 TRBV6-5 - CASSPEGQVGGYTF TGTGCCAGCAGTCCCGAAGGGCAGGTTGGAGGCTACACCTTC
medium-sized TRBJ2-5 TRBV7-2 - CASSLPHHRQETQYF TGTGCCAGCAGCTTACCCCACCACAGACAAGAGACCCAGTACTTC
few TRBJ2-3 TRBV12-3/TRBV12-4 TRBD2 CASSPGREQGTDTQYF TGTGCCAGCAGCCCCGGGAGGGAGCAGGGAACAGATACGCAGTATTTT
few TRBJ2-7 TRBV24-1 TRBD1 CATSDPGTGTYEQYF TGTGCCACCAGTGACCCCGGGACAGGGACCTACGAGCAGTACTTC
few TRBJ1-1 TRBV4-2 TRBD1 CASSRGTGENTEAFF TGTGCCAGCAGCCGCGGGACAGGGGAGAACACTGAAGCTTTCTTT
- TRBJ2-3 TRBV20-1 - CSARDGPLGFGAHTQYF TGCAGTGCTAGAGATGGGCCTTTGGGCTTTGGGGCTCATACGCAGTATTTT
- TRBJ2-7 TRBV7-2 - CASSRRDSHYEQYF TGTGCCAGCAGCCGGAGGGACAGCCACTACGAGCAGTACTTC
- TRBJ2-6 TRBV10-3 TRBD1 CAISRGPGANVLTF TGTGCCATCAGCAGGGGGCCTGGGGCCAACGTCCTGACTTTC
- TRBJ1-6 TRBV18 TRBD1 CASSQDRKNSPLHF TGTGCCAGCTCACAGGACAGGAAAAATTCACCCCTCCACTTT
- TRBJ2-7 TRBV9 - CASSVAPTREQYF TGTGCCAGCAGCGTAGCACCGACTCGGGAGCAGTACTTC
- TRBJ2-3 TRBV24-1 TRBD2 CATSDPNGVAGILTDTQYF TGTGCCACCAGTGATCCTAATGGGGTAGCGGGGATCCTCACAGATACGCAGTATTTT
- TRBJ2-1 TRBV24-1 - CATSAGSSYNEQFF TGTGCCACCAGTGCAGGTAGCTCCTACAATGAGCAGTTCTTC
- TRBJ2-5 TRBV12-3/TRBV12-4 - CASSLGGRDRETQYF TGTGCCAGCAGTTTGGGGGGGCGCGACAGGGAGACCCAGTACTTC
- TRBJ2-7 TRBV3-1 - CASSQEGRERQYF TGTGCCAGCAGCCAAGAGGGCAGGGAGCGGCAGTACTTC
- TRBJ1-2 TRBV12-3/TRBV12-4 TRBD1 CASSSWTGNYGYTF TGTGCCAGCAGTTCGTGGACAGGAAACTATGGCTACACCTTC
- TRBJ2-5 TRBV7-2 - CASSLGVRWLETQYF TGTGCCAGCAGTCTTGGGGTCCGGTGGTTAGAGACCCAGTACTTC
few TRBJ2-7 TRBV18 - CASSPFADEQYF TGTGCCAGCTCACCATTTGCCGATGAGCAGTACTTC
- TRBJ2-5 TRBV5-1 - CASSLRRGGRETQYF TGCGCCAGCAGCTTGAGACGAGGGGGAAGGGAGACCCAGTACTTC
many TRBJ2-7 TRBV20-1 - CSASPGNRYEQYF TGCAGTGCTAGTCCAGGGAACCGCTACGAGCAGTACTTC
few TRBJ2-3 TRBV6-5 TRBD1 CASSMGQGTDTQYF TGTGCCAGCAGTATGGGACAGGGAACAGATACGCAGTATTTT
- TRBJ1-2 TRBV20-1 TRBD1 CSATPRTGIYGYTF TGCAGTGCTACCCCGAGGACAGGGATCTATGGCTACACCTTC
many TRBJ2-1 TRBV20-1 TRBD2 CSARGLAGGPFVDEQFF TGCAGTGCTAGAGGACTAGCGGGGGGTCCGTTCGTCGATGAGCAGTTCTTC
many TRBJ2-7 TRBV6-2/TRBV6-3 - CASSYSNGKNEQYF TGTGCCAGCAGTTACTCAAACGGGAAGAACGAGCAGTACTTC
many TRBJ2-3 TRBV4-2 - CASSQDLGSSTDTQYF TGTGCCAGCAGCCAAGATCTGGGTAGTAGCACAGATACGCAGTATTTT
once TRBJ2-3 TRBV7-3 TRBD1 CASSLSGTGGWAGTDTQYF TGTGCCAGCAGCCTCTCCGGGACAGGGGGTTGGGCGGGCACAGATACGCAGTATTTT
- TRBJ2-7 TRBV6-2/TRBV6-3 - CASLDAGTSYYEQYF TGTGCCAGCCTTGACGCCGGGACATCATACTACGAGCAGTACTTC
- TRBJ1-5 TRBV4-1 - CASSPTATNQPQHF TGCGCCAGCAGCCCAACCGCGACAAATCAGCCCCAGCATTTT
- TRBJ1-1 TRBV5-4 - CASSHWTSTESTEAFF TGTGCCAGCAGCCACTGGACATCGACGGAGAGTACTGAAGCTTTCTTT
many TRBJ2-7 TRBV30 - CAWSQAYEQYF TGTGCCTGGAGTCAGGCCTACGAGCAGTACTTC
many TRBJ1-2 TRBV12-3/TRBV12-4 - CASSPGAGYTF TGTGCCAGCAGTCCCGGGGCTGGCTACACCTTC
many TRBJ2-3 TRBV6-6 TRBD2 CASSYSHAGGTDTQYF TGTGCCAGCAGTTACTCGCATGCGGGGGGAACAGATACGCAGTATTTT
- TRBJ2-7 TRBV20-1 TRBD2 CSASLLAGFYEQYF TGCAGTGCTAGTCTTCTAGCGGGGTTCTACGAGCAGTACTTC
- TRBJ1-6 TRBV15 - CATSRVRDSPLHF TGTGCCACCAGCAGAGTCAGGGATTCACCCCTCCACTTT
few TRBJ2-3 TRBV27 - CASKRRGREGTDTQYF TGTGCCAGCAAAAGACGGGGGCGTGAAGGAACAGATACGCAGTATTTT
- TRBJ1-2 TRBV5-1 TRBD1 CASRSPGTGGDGYTF TGCGCCAGCAGAAGTCCCGGGACAGGGGGCGATGGCTACACCTTC
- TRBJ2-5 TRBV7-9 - CASSLGSGQETQYF TGTGCCAGCAGCTTAGGATCAGGGCAAGAGACCCAGTACTTC
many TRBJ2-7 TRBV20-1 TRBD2 CSAVPRKLAGGYEQYF TGCAGTGCCGTCCCAAGAAAACTAGCGGGGGGCTACGAGCAGTACTTC
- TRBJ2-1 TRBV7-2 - CASSLPSGRSSYNEQFF TGTGCCAGCAGCCTCCCTTCGGGGCGGAGCTCCTACAATGAGCAGTTCTTC
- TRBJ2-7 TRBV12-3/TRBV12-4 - CASSTNRWAEQYF TGTGCCAGCAGCACCAACCGGTGGGCCGAGCAGTACTTC
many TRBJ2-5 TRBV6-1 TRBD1 CASSERGTDQETQYF TGTGCCAGCAGTGAGAGAGGGACAGATCAAGAGACCCAGTACTTC
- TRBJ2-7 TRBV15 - CATSRDFASSYEQYF TGTGCCACCAGCAGAGACTTTGCGAGCTCCTACGAGCAGTACTTC
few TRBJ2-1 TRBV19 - CASSVQSPRYNEQFF TGTGCCAGTAGTGTCCAGTCTCCCCGCTACAATGAGCAGTTCTTC
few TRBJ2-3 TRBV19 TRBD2 CASRPSTSGTDTDTQYF TGTGCCAGTAGACCCTCAACTAGCGGGACCGACACAGATACGCAGTATTTT
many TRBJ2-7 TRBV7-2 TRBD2 CASSLSGGFYEQYF TGTGCCAGCAGCCTGAGCGGGGGTTTCTACGAGCAGTACTTC
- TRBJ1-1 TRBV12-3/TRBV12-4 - CASSFWGRDTEAFF TGTGCCAGCAGTTTTTGGGGAAGAGACACTGAAGCTTTCTTT
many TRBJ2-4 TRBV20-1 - CSASLLAKNIQYF TGCAGTGCTAGTCTTTTAGCCAAAAACATTCAGTACTTC
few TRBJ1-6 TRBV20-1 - CSARSDSSPLHF TGCAGTGCTAGGTCAGACAGTTCACCCCTCCACTTT
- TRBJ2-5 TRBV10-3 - CAISEAGRETQYF TGTGCCATCAGTGAAGCGGGTCGGGAGACCCAGTACTTC
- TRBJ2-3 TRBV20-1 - CSEIATGTDTQYF TGCAGTGAGATAGCGACGGGCACAGATACGCAGTATTTT
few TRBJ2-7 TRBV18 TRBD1 CASSRLIGDSSYEQYF TGTGCCAGCTCACGTCTCATAGGGGACAGCTCCTACGAGCAGTACTTC
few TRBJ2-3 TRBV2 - CASRIGGGADTQYF TGTGCCAGCAGAATCGGAGGGGGCGCAGATACGCAGTATTTT
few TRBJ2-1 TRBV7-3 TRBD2 CASSLDLGVKVAGLSYNEQFF TGTGCCAGCAGCTTAGATTTGGGGGTTAAAGTAGCGGGGCTCTCCTACAATGAGCAGTTCTTC
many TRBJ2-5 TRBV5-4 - CASRDVSRSQETQYF TGTGCCAGCAGGGACGTCTCACGTTCCCAAGAGACCCAGTACTTC
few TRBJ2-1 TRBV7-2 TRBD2 CASSLGASGTYNEQFF TGTGCCAGCAGCTTAGGTGCTAGCGGGACCTACAATGAGCAGTTCTTC
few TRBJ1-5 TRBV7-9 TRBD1 CASSSDRGTWDHRPQHF TGTGCCAGCAGCTCGGACAGGGGAACATGGGATCATCGGCCCCAGCATTTT
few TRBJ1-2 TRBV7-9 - CASSSIYGYTF TGTGCCAGCAGCTCCATCTATGGCTACACCTTC